This TCR beta chain was sequenced during a study of vaccination and CD4 T cells after COVID-19. Study findings and constraints: Data came from relatively few convalescent patients and lacked early post-infection timepoints.

Sequencing of DNA taken from cultured CD4+ T cells relied on the Oncomine TCR Beta short-read assay. TCRdb independently ran MiXCR on the PCR reads; one entry per CDR3 protein. Found here are approximately 14,000 distinct CDR3 sequences, 30% of them singletons; the top ten hold around a sixth. The CDR3 consists of 17 residues. Germline-derived CDR1 and CDR2 are SGHTA and FQGTGA. Deletions cut 1 base from V and 2 bases from J, with 17 bases between. Of note for this clonotype: As yet, its antigen is unknown.

As to treatment: roughly 11-day PBMC culture with coronavirus spike peptide pools or control peptides (ViraFEST assay). Using peptide pools, antigen-specific T cells were expanded in ViraFEST before TCRs were sequenced. Wells that each held 1.5 million to 2 million PBMCs were cultured with around 9.7 IU/ml IL-2 and about 9.8 ug/ml peptide pools. This receptor was obtained from a human donor with COVID-19. Input material: cultured CD4+ T cells from blood. The chain carries TRBV7-3 and TRBJ2-5; D is perhaps TRBD1 or TRBD2 (5 bases each). This CDR3 is CASSLSSLGVGQETQYF. DNA for the CDR3: TGTGCCAGCAGCTTAAGTTCGTTGGGGGTGGGACAAGAGACCCAGTACTTC.